A selection of T cell receptor beta chains follows, all from one sample in a study of cytomegalovirus exposure and HLA in healthy donors. The table came from immunoSEQ multiplex PCR; TCRdb's copy has only in-frame clones and leaves some out. Of 90,000 to 100,000 clones listed, roughly 81% are singletons. Specimen: PBMCs. These TCRs come from a man aged 35-49 years in good health and CMV-seronegative. The CDR3 runs from the conserved cysteine through the conserved F or W. The D gene is left open where the match is weak. Clone size appears in some rows only: once, few, many, or a class for an expanded clone.

abundance	d_gene	v_gene	j_gene	CDR3aa	CDR3nt
once	-	TRBV7-2	TRBJ2-5	CASSQGTQETQYF	TGTGCCAGCAGCCAGGGGACACAAGAGACCCAGTACTTC
-	-	TRBV28	TRBJ1-6	CASSPGRYNSPLHF	TGTGCCAGCAGTCCTGGGAGGTATAATTCACCCCTCCACTTT
-	-	TRBV6-1	TRBJ1-1	CASSTGGNTEAFF	TGTGCCAGCAGTACTGGCGGGAACACTGAAGCTTTCTTT
-	-	TRBV4-1	TRBJ1-1	CASSHQGNHEAFF	TGCGCCAGCAGCCATCAGGGTAACCATGAAGCTTTCTTT
once	TRBD2	TRBV7-2	TRBJ2-7	CASSLTSGAYQYF	TGTGCCAGCAGCTTGACTAGCGGGGCGTACCAGTACTTC
once	TRBD1	TRBV19	TRBJ1-2	CASSIAGTGGYGYTF	TGTGCCAGTAGTATCGCCGGGACAGGGGGCTATGGCTACACCTTC
-	-	TRBV5-4	TRBJ2-7	CASSLGAGAQRSYEQYF	TGTGCCAGCAGCTTGGGCGCGGGGGCCCAAAGGTCCTACGAGCAGTACTTC
-	-	TRBV10-3	TRBJ2-1	CATRGGNEQFF	TGTGCCACCCGGGGAGGTAATGAGCAGTTCTTC
-	TRBD1	TRBV5-1	TRBJ2-7	CASDPGGTGGLYEQYF	TGCGCCAGCGACCCTGGGGGGACAGGGGGGCTTTACGAGCAGTACTTC
-	TRBD1	TRBV19	TRBJ1-4	CASSETGGGEKLFF	TGTGCCAGTAGTGAAACAGGGGGCGGCGAAAAACTGTTTTTT
-	-	TRBV6-5	TRBJ2-2	CASRFLGTGELFF	TGTGCCAGCAGATTCCTCGGGACCGGGGAGCTGTTTTTT
-	-	TRBV15	TRBJ2-7	CATSGDRSYEQYF	TGTGCCACCAGCGGAGACAGGTCCTACGAGCAGTACTTC
-	-	TRBV2	TRBJ2-5	CASKGGAQETQYF	TGTGCCAGCAAAGGGGGGGCCCAAGAGACCCAGTACTTC
-	-	TRBV6-1	TRBJ2-7	CASSEQSYEQYF	TGTGCCAGCAGTGAACAGTCCTACGAGCAGTACTTC